This TCR beta chain was identified in a study of T cells in Graves' hyperthyroidism and ophthalmopathy. Study outcomes and limitations: The model foresaw ophthalmopathy a median around 6.4 months prior to onset.

Germline assignment: CDR1 SEHNR and CDR2 FQNEAQ (reference sequence). V was clipped by 4 bases and J by 3 bases, with 9 bases between them. This CDR3 region has 13 residues. The source material, RNA transcripts, was used to amplify TCR beta CDR3 regions. A set of HTBI primers served as the primers for a first-round RT-PCR of the TCR CDR3. In TCRdb, the multiplex PCR reads were re-called with MiXCR into one record per CDR3 protein. In the table there are 600,000 or so distinct CDR3 sequences, under 60% of which are singletons. This clonotype showed up many times. Its specificity is unknown. The V call is TRBV7-9, the J call TRBJ2-5; no clear D. The origin of this receptor is a woman between 18 and 30 years old with Graves' hyperthyroidism. Source material: peripheral blood or thyroid tissue (not recorded which). CDR3 sequence reads: CASSSTRKETQYF. For the CDR3, the DNA is TGTGCCAGCAGCTCCACACGGAAAGAGACCCAGTACTTC.